This T cell receptor beta chain was sequenced for a study of molecular identifiers for immune sequencing clone quantification. TCRdb re-derived calls from the PCR reads in MiXCR, one entry per CDR3 protein. The sample contains about 510,000 distinct CDR3 sequences, over 20% of which appear only once. Points from the study as a whole: Over 97% of effector molecules, but under 1% in naive cells, were held by clones with more than 20 RNA copies.

This clonotype has ten or more counts. No antigen is known for it. The CDR3 length is 12 residues. Per germline, CDR1 DFQATT and CDR2 SNEGSKA (reference sequence). The V gene lost 6 bases and the J gene lost 2 bases, with 7 bases spanning the gap. Sequencing was performed on naive CD8+ T cells from blood, with Jurkat cell RNA spiked in. Subset: FACS-sorted CD8+CD4-CCR7+CD45RA+ naive T cells. This chain joins TRBV20-1 and TRBJ2-2; no firm D call. The TCR comes from a human donor in good health. Some libraries in this study had Jurkat cell RNA spiked in. The CDR3 DNA follows: TGCAGTGCACGACATAACACCGGGGAGCTGTTTTTT. Its protein product is CSARHNTGELFF.